This T cell receptor beta chain was retrieved from a study of OX40 agonist ivuxolimab in advanced cancers. Across the whole study: All patients had ivuxolimab intravenously every 2 weeks at 0.01 to 10 mg/kg. Participants could have had prior anti-PD-1, anti-PD-L1 or anti-CTLA-4 therapy, and around 40% had some. Study conclusions and caveats: Clonal expansion was seen in CD4+ and CD8+ blood T cells by week 6 at 0.1 to 3.0 mg/kg.

Assay used: immunoSEQ multiplex PCR; TCRdb lists only in-frame clones, some missing. The sample lists about 100,000 clones, roughly 91% seen once, with under 2% in the top ten. The sample holds one count of this clone. As yet, its antigen is unknown. V shed 4 bases, J shed 2 bases, and the junction held 8 bases outside the gene matches. The CDR3 consists of 15 residues. Germline assignment: CDR1 SGHKS and CDR2 YYEKEE (reference sequence). The source is an adult with an advanced solid tumor such as melanoma, head and neck, liver or kidney cancer. The chain combines TRBV5-5 with TRBJ2-5; 7 bases are a match to TRBD1. The source was CD4+ or CD8+ T cells sorted from blood, collected in a trial of the OX40 agonist ivuxolimab. CDR3 residues: CASSPRDSIQETQYF. The CDR3, as DNA: TGTGCCAGCAGCCCCCGGGACAGCATACAAGAGACCCAGTACTTC.